Following are 30 T cell receptor beta chains from one sample sequenced in a study of vaccination and CD4 T cells after COVID-19. These receptors have no identified antigens. Treatment: roughly 10-day PBMC culture with coronavirus spike peptide pools or control peptides (ViraFEST assay). Investigators obtained the unexposed donor's CD4+ T cells before the COVID-19 pandemic (2011-2018). With the Oncomine TCR Beta short-read assay, DNA from cultured CD4+ T cells was sequenced. TCRdb redid the calling of the PCR reads with MiXCR, one entry per CDR3 protein. The table lists 9,100 or so distinct CDR3 sequences, 35% to 40% of them singletons. The sequenced sample was CD4+ T cells from blood, cultured in vitro. The receptors shown here come from a human donor in good health.

The rearrangement uses TRBV12-3 or TRBV12-4 and TRBJ1-1; 8 bases align to TRBD1. V was clipped by 6 bases and J by 4 bases; unmatched bases: 16. The CDR3 totals 17 residues. CDR3 loop: CASRPRTGLIWGTEAFF. In DNA, the CDR3 is TGTGCCAGCAGACCTAGGACAGGGCTAATTTGGGGCACTGAAGCTTTCTTT.

The chain recombines TRBV30 with TRBJ2-5; TRBD2 aligns across 9 bases. The CDR3 extends over 14 amino acids. Germline loops: CDR1 GTSNPN, CDR2 SVGIG (reference sequence). The ends lost 2 bases at V and 5 bases at J; junction bases unmatched: 6. The CDR3: CAWSFAGGPETQYF. The CDR3 DNA reads as TGTGCCTGGAGTTTTGCGGGGGGGCCGGAGACCCAGTACTTC. Variable domain in full (rest from reference TRBV30 and TRBJ2-5): SQTIHQWPATLVQPVGSPLSLECTVEGTSNPNLYWYRQAAGRGLQLLFYSVGIGQISSEVPQNLSASRPQDRQFILSSKKLLLSDSGFYLCAWSFAGGPETQYFGPGTRLLVL.

CDR3 residues: CASSPTDWGGLPLHF. DNA of the CDR3: TGTGCCAGCAGTCCTACTGACTGGGGAGGGTTGCCCCTCCACTTT. The chain links TRBV27 to TRBJ1-6; D not resolved. The CDR3 loop spans 15 amino acids. V lost 5 bases and J 13 bases, leaving 21 bases between the germline ends. The germline V gene has CDR1 MNHEY and CDR2 SMNVEV (reference sequence).

This clonotype was seen a handful of times. This sequence joins TRBV5-1 and TRBJ1-6; 10 bases are shared with TRBD1. The CDR3 loop spans 15 amino acids. Germline CDR1 reads SGHRS; CDR2 reads YFSETQ. With V trimmed by 4 bases and J by 10 bases, 8 bases remained unmatched. The CDR3 region has the DNA TGCGCCAGCAGCCCGGGACAGGGGAAGGACTCACCCCTCCACTTT. Amino acid sequence: CASSPGQGKDSPLHF.

The CDR3 reads CASSESLLAYEQYF. The CDR3, as DNA: TGCGCCAGCAGTGAGTCCCTCCTCGCCTACGAGCAGTACTTC. The chain has TRBV10-1 and TRBJ2-7; D call uncertain. Germline V lookup: CDR1 WNHNN, CDR2 SYGVQD (reference sequence). The CDR3 runs to 14 residues. The V gene lost 0 bases and the J gene lost 2 bases, with 8 bases spanning the gap.

V gene TRBV28 combines with J gene TRBJ2-7; D ambiguous. The germline gives CDR1 MDHEN, CDR2 SYDVKM. This CDR3 is 12 amino acids long. V gave up 8 bases and J gave up 2 bases, with 10 bases separating them. This CDR3 is CASGATPYEQYF. The CDR3 DNA follows: TGTGCCAGCGGCGCAACTCCCTACGAGCAGTACTTC.

The gene calls are TRBV21-1 and TRBJ1-2. TRBV21-1 has pseudogene status. The CDR3 is made up of 12 amino acids. The CDR3 reads CASSKAIYGYTF. Written as DNA, the CDR3 is TGTGCCAGCAGCAAAGCCATATATGGCTACACCTTC.

The chain has TRBV6-5 and TRBJ1-2; D gene ambiguous. Trimming left V 2 bases short and J 5 bases short, with 15 bases between. Germline-derived CDR1 and CDR2 are MNHEY and SVGAGI. The CDR3 contains 15 residues. CDR3 region: CASSYEGQHPYGYTF. CDR3 bases: TGTGCCAGCAGTTACGAAGGCCAACACCCTTATGGCTACACCTTC.

The chain uses TRBV19 and TRBJ1-6; TRBD1 might be the D (6 bases). Germline V gene data show CDR1 as LNHDA and CDR2 as SQIVND (reference sequence). The germline V and J ends were trimmed by 8 bases and 14 bases, with 22 bases remaining between them. The CDR3 length is 14 residues. Written as DNA, the CDR3 is TGTGCCAGTCGCTCCGGGACATCCGTTCTGTCCCTCCACTTT. Residues: CASRSGTSVLSLHF.

The CDR3 sequence is CSAPLGRGAYEQFF. CDR3 DNA: TGCAGTGCCCCGTTGGGGCGGGGGGCTTATGAGCAGTTCTTC. This sequence joins TRBV20-1 and TRBJ2-1; 8 bases fit TRBD2. V shed 6 bases and J 8 bases; nucleotides not matched to a gene: 12. The CDR3 totals 14 residues. Germline V CDR1 and CDR2: DFQATT, SNEGSKA (reference sequence).

The rearrangement links TRBV4-2 to TRBJ1-1; the D is unclear. The CDR3 is made up of 15 amino acids. V lost 5 bases, J lost 2 bases, and 15 bases lay in between. Germline V gene lookup returns CDR1 LGHNA and CDR2 YNFKEQ. The CDR3 DNA reads as TGTGCCAGCAGCAGACAAGGACGGCAAAACACTGAAGCTTTCTTT. Translating it yields CASSRQGRQNTEAFF.

The genes are TRBV2 and TRBJ2-5, with a tentative D call TRBD2 (6 bases). The germline gives CDR1 SNHLY, CDR2 FYNNEI. This CDR3 region has 13 residues. V was cut by 4 bases and J by 2 bases, with 8 bases left in between. The CDR3 region has the DNA TGTGCCAGCAGTGTGAGCGGGCAAGAGACCCAGTACTTC. Protein: CASSVSGQETQYF.

The V gene is TRBV6-1, the J gene TRBJ2-2; tentatively, D is TRBD1 (6 bases). The germline CDR1 and CDR2 sequences are MNHNS and SASEGT. V was trimmed by 2 bases and J by 6 bases, leaving 13 bases between them. CDR3 length equals 15 residues. CDR3 protein: CASSECGGSAGELFF. The DNA of the CDR3 is TGTGCCAGCAGTGAATGTGGGGGCTCGGCCGGGGAGCTGTTTTTT.

This clonotype came up a few times. The chain has TRBV10-3 and TRBJ2-1; no definite D call. The germline CDR1 and CDR2 sequences are ENHRY and SYGVKD. The CDR3 contains 13 residues. V lost 4 bases and J lost 6, with 10 bases in between. The CDR3 is CAISGTEINEQFF. CDR3 nucleotides: TGTGCCATCAGTGGAACAGAAATCAATGAGCAGTTCTTC.

The chain has TRBV6-1 and TRBJ1-2; no clear D gene. Germline V gives CDR1 MNHNS, CDR2 SASEGT. Trimming stripped 5 bases from V and 4 bases from J, with 17 bases between. The CDR3 has 15 amino acids. In DNA form, the CDR3 reads TGTGCCAGCAGTAGGCAAAGTCGGCCCTCCTATGGCTACACCTTC. This sequence encodes CASSRQSRPSYGYTF.

This clonotype was found a few times. This chain joins TRBV6-1 and TRBJ1-6; no definite D call. The CDR3 has 18 residues. CDR1 and CDR2 from the germline V gene are MNHNS and SASEGT. Between the trimmed V and J ends, which lost 8 bases and 0 bases, there was a span of 20 bases. The CDR3 reads CASHGLGLKGSYNSPLHF. The CDR3 bases are TGTGCCAGCCATGGACTTGGGCTCAAGGGCTCCTATAATTCACCCCTCCACTTT.

This clonotype has more than one count but fewer than ten. The chain joins TRBV18 to TRBJ1-5; D is unclear. Between the trimmed V and J ends, which lost 4 bases and 4 bases, there was a span of 8 bases. Per the germline V gene, CDR1 is KGHSH and CDR2 is LQKENI. This CDR3 spans 13 amino acids. CDR3 in amino acids: CASSQDWNQPQHF. Written as DNA, the CDR3 is TGTGCCAGCTCACAGGACTGGAATCAGCCCCAGCATTTT.

The rearrangement uses TRBV20-1 and TRBJ1-1, with D possibly being TRBD1 (6 bases). Germline CDR1 and CDR2: DFQATT and SNEGSKA (reference sequence). The germline V and J ends were trimmed by 6 bases and 0 bases, with 11 bases remaining between them. The CDR3 runs 13 residues. The CDR3 loop is CSAPGQMNTEAFF. CDR3 coding DNA: TGCAGTGCCCCCGGACAGATGAACACTGAAGCTTTCTTT.

This clonotype was detected a few times. CDR3 loop: CATSEAGQPQHF. In DNA form, the CDR3 reads TGTGCCACCAGCGAGGCAGGGCAGCCCCAGCATTTT. The chain has TRBV15 and TRBJ1-5; a weak D match, TRBD1 (5 bases). CDR3 length equals 12 residues. V shed 5 bases and J shed 7 bases, with 9 bases lying between them. Germline V gene lookup returns CDR1 LNHNV and CDR2 YYDKDF (reference sequence).

By sample fraction, this clonotype is medium-sized. The chain links TRBV7-8 to TRBJ2-7; D is unclear. Trimming stripped 0 bases from V and 6 bases from J, with 9 bases between. The V gene's germline CDR1 is SGHVS and CDR2 FQNEAQ. The CDR3 consists of 13 residues. The CDR3 region is CASSLAQDREQYF. CDR3 bases: TGTGCCAGCAGCTTAGCGCAGGATCGCGAGCAGTACTTC.

The chain employs TRBV20-1 and TRBJ2-5; TRBD1 matches at 7 bases. The CDR3 is 14 residues long. V dropped 7 bases and J dropped 2; count of bases not matched to a gene: 10. Germline CDR1 and CDR2: DFQATT and SNEGSKA (reference sequence). The DNA for the CDR3 is TGCAGTGTATTCCGGGACAGCACACAAGAGACCCAGTACTTC. This sequence encodes CSVFRDSTQETQYF.

A few counts support this clonotype. The rearrangement uses TRBV6-1 and TRBJ1-1; D remains unclear. CDR1 and CDR2 from the germline V gene are MNHNS and SASEGT. V lost 10 bases to trimming and J lost 1 base, with 13 bases between them. The CDR3 sequence is 13 residues long. The DNA for the CDR3 is TGTGCCACCCACGGGCGGAGGAACACTGAAGCTTTCTTT. This encodes CATHGRRNTEAFF.

This clonotype has only a few counts. V is TRBV10-1 and J is TRBJ1-6; no firm D call. V dropped 2 bases and J dropped 6 bases, with 8 bases sitting between them. The germline V gene encodes CDR1 WNHNN and CDR2 SYGVQD (reference sequence). The CDR3 loop spans 14 amino acids. CDR3 in DNA: TGCGCCAGCAGTGAGGGCCCAGCTAATTCACCCCTCCACTTT. Amino acid sequence: CASSEGPANSPLHF.

J is TRBJ2-3 and V is TRBV6-1, with a possible D match to TRBD1 (5 bases). This CDR3 comprises 15 residues. Germline CDR1 and CDR2: MNHNS and SASEGT. Deletions cut 0 bases from V and 3 bases from J, with 10 bases between. For the CDR3, the DNA is TGTGCCAGCAGTGAAGCGCGCTCAGGGACAGATACGCAGTATTTT. Translated: CASSEARSGTDTQYF.

The chain couples TRBV5-1 to TRBJ1-1; possible D gene TRBD1, 5 bases. The CDR3 totals 13 residues. V shed 0 bases and J shed 4 bases, with 7 bases lying between them. Germline V lookup: CDR1 SGHRS, CDR2 YFSETQ. The CDR3 reads CASSLAGTTEAFF. CDR3 sequence (DNA): TGCGCCAGCAGCTTGGCGGGGACCACTGAAGCTTTCTTT.

Concerning this clonotype itself: This clone may be a read error of a much larger clone one base away. The chain links TRBV20-1 to TRBJ2-2; no definite D call. Deletions cut 4 bases from V and 10 bases from J, with 22 bases between. The CDR3 length is 15 residues. Germline CDR1 DFQATT, CDR2 SNEGSKA (reference sequence). DNA of the CDR3: TGCAGTGCTAAGCCAAAGGCAGGTGGTGCCGAGGAGCTGTTTTTT. It encodes CSAKPKAGGAEELFF.

This clonotype was counted a few times. The chain recombines TRBV11-3 with TRBJ2-7; tentatively, D is TRBD1 or TRBD2 (5 bases each). Germline V lookup: CDR1 SGHNT, CDR2 YENEEA. CDR3 size: 15 residues. Trimming took 5 bases from V and 9 from J, leaving 23 bases between them. This chain's CDR3 is CASSPVNPGTLGQYF. As DNA, the CDR3 is TGTGCCAGCAGCCCCGTCAACCCTGGGACGTTGGGGCAGTACTTC.

This clonotype showed up just a few times. The chain has TRBV20-1 and TRBJ2-7, with 11 bases matching TRBD2. CDR1 and CDR2 (germline): DFQATT, SNEGSKA (reference sequence). The V gene end was trimmed by 0 bases and the J gene end by 5 bases; junction bases not matched to a gene: 9. The CDR3 spans 16 residues. As DNA, the CDR3 is TGCAGTGCTAGAGATGATCGGGCTAGCGGGGGGAACGAGCAGTACTTC. This encodes CSARDDRASGGNEQYF.

The V and J genes are TRBV7-9 and TRBJ1-1, with no clear D. From germline, CDR1 is SEHNR and CDR2 FQNEAQ (reference sequence). The V gene lost 5 bases and the J gene lost 0 bases, with 10 bases spanning the gap. The CDR3 extends over 14 amino acids. The CDR3 bases are TGTGCCAGCAGCCTCAACACAGTGAACACTGAAGCTTTCTTT. Its translation: CASSLNTVNTEAFF. The variable domain in full, completed from reference TRBV7-9 and TRBJ1-1, reads DTGVSQNPRHKITKRGQNVTFRCDPISEHNRLYWYRQTLGQGPEFLTYFQNEAQLEKSRLLSDRFSAERPKGSFSTLEIQRTEQGDSAMYLCASSLNTVNTEAFFGQGTRLTVV.

The rearrangement uses TRBV5-1 and TRBJ2-7, with 7 bases that match TRBD1. Germline V gene data show CDR1 as SGHRS and CDR2 as YFSETQ. V trimming: 4 bases; J trimming: 4 bases; junction bases outside the gene matches: 2. CDR3 length equals 12 residues. CDR3 in DNA: TGCGCCAGCAGCCACAGGGGTTACGAGCAGTACTTC. This translates into CASSHRGYEQYF.